The source of this TCR beta chain is a study of CD8+ T cells in alopecia areata. Study overall: Female C3H/HeJ mice aged roughly 6-10 weeks were given skin from C3H/HeJ graft donors, 6-12 months old, that had spontaneous alopecia. General study results and limits: Resident alphabeta T cells of normal skin are also sequenced in scalp samples. Shared TCR sequences were less clear between patients than in mice, possibly partly from HLA diversity. Relative to normal scalp, lesional scalp, especially alopecia totalis/universalis, showed higher clonality.

Pooled cutaneous lymph node cells were sorted using CD4, CD8alpha, NKG2D, NKG2ACE and other markers. V shed 2 bases, J shed 5 bases, and the junction held 1 base outside the gene matches. The CDR3 loop spans 13 amino acids. Germline V gene lookup returns CDR1 FNHDT and CDR2 SITEND (reference sequence). The sequencing template was cDNA reverse transcribed from extracted RNA. Assay: immunoSEQ multiplex PCR; the TCRdb copy retains only in-frame clones and omits some. The sample is made up of 200,000 to 300,000 clones, none counted only once. The table lists this clone with a few counts. Its antigen is unknown. The listed genes are named as in mouse. The read terminates 4 residues ahead of where the CDR3 ends, so the germline J gene completes it.

This TCR was recovered from a C3H/HeJ mouse with alopecia areata. The strain's MHC haplotype is H2-k. The chain joins TRBV19 to TRBJ2-1; 7 bases map to TRBD1. Sequences were obtained from CD4+ T cells sorted from a lymph node. CDR3 DNA, as far as it was read: TGTGCCAGCAGTATGGGACAGAATGCT. It encodes CASSMGQNA. The whole CDR3 reads CASSMGQNAEQFF.